This T cell receptor (beta chain) was recovered during a study of human T cells and chemical hapten exposure. Indicated time point: patch test 1, 2 weeks after DPC sensitization. The treatment here: therapeutic diphenylcyclopropenone sensitization with weekly scalp DPC. The total RNA was obtained from whole blood that was not fractionated. This CDR3 comprises 14 residues. V lost 3 bases and J lost 3, with 12 bases in between. Each CDR3 protein is one row after TCRdb ran MiXCR on the RACE reads. In the table there are approximately 350,000 distinct CDR3 sequences, approximately 6.3% of which are singletons.

The sequenced sample was whole blood, obtained in connection with sensitization to the hapten diphenylcyclopropenone (DPC). The TCR comes from a woman younger than 35 with alopecia areata. Some clones in this sample may be carry-over from other donors' samples. This chain connects TRBV12-3 or TRBV12-4 to TRBJ2-7; unclear D gene. In nucleotides, the CDR3 is TGTGCCAGCAGTTTCGGGCGGTCCCTCTACGAGCAGTACTTC. This gives the protein CASSFGRSLYEQYF.